The entry below describes one T cell receptor (beta chain). Its antigen is as yet unknown. Sequencing was at deep level. Using immunoSEQ multiplex PCR, the repertoire was profiled, and TCRdb retains in-frame clones only, with some absent. In the table there are 750,000 to 1,000,000 clones, roughly 92% of which are singletons. The record originates from a study of shared clonotypes between healthy human individuals. Germline CDR1 LGHNT, CDR2 FRNRAP. The CDR3 sequence is 16 residues long. Trimming at V came to 6 bases and at J to 2 bases, leaving 12 bases not matched to a gene. Naivety among CD8 cells was defined by CD45RO negativity and positive CCR7 selection, thereby excluding terminally differentiated effector memory CD45RA+ cells. Study-wide results and caveats: Across subsets, estimated richness was generally greater for naive than for memory populations. Blood alone was sampled, and tissue repertoires likely differ.

Material for sequencing was naive CD8+ T cells sorted from blood. This TCR was recovered from a man aged 25-40 years in good health. The chain uses TRBV12-5 and TRBJ1-2, with 7 bases lining up with TRBD1. CDR3 in DNA: TGTGCTAGTGGATATGATCTGGAGGGGGCGAACTATGGCTACACCTTC. Translating it yields CASGYDLEGANYGYTF.